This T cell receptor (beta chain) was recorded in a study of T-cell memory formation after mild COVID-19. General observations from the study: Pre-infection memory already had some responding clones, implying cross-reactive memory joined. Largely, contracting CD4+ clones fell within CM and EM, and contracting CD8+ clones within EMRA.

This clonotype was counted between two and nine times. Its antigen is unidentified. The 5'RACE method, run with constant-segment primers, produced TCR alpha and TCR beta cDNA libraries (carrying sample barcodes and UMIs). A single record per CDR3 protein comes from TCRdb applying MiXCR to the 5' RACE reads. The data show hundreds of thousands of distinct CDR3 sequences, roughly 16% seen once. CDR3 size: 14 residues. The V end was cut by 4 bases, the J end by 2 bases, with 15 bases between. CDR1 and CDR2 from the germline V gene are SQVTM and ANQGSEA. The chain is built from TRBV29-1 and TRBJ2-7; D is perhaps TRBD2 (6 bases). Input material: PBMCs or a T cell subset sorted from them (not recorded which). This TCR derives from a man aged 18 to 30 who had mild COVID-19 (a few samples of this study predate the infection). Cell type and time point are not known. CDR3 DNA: TGCAGCGTTGGGGGCGGAGGGAACCCCTACGAGCAGTACTTC. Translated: CSVGGGGNPYEQYF.